A selection of T cell receptor beta chains follows, all from one sample in a study of cytomegalovirus exposure and HLA in healthy donors. Sequencing was performed with immunoSEQ multiplex PCR; in TCRdb, only in-frame clones are kept and a portion is missing. Of 170,000 or so clones listed, around 80% are singletons. The sequenced sample consisted of PBMCs. All receptors come from a woman aged 30 to 39 in good health and CMV-seropositive. Each CDR3 is given with its conserved first and last residue. The order of the fields is clone size, J gene, V gene, CDR3 length, CDR3 protein. Only part of the rows carry a size: once, few, many, or a class if the clone is expanded.

clone_size: .
j_call: TRBJ1-2
v_call: TRBV6-5
cdr3_length: 11
cdr3_aa: CASSTGFGYTF

clone_size: .
j_call: TRBJ2-7
v_call: TRBV10-3
cdr3_length: 15
cdr3_aa: CATLGLAGDFYEQYF

clone_size: few
j_call: TRBJ2-7
v_call: TRBV7-6
cdr3_length: 15
cdr3_aa: CASSLTTGASYEQYF

clone_size: .
j_call: TRBJ2-2
v_call: TRBV18
cdr3_length: 16
cdr3_aa: CASSPPRGGDTGELFF

clone_size: .
j_call: TRBJ1-1
v_call: TRBV9
cdr3_length: 14
cdr3_aa: CASSRGTMNTEAFF

clone_size: .
j_call: TRBJ2-7
v_call: TRBV19
cdr3_length: 17
cdr3_aa: CASSIDQVSSGIGEQYF

clone_size: .
j_call: TRBJ2-2
v_call: TRBV6-1
cdr3_length: 14
cdr3_aa: CASRPREGDGELFF

clone_size: .
j_call: TRBJ2-5
v_call: TRBV9
cdr3_length: 19
cdr3_aa: CASSVTYGGLAGGQETQYF

clone_size: .
j_call: TRBJ1-3
v_call: TRBV30
cdr3_length: 14
cdr3_aa: CAWSQAFSGNTIYF

clone_size: .
j_call: TRBJ1-5
v_call: TRBV28
cdr3_length: 15
cdr3_aa: CASIDSRGLNQPQHF

clone_size: .
j_call: TRBJ2-3
v_call: TRBV6-6
cdr3_length: 16
cdr3_aa: CASSYAAVGAADTQYF

clone_size: .
j_call: TRBJ2-3
v_call: TRBV4-1
cdr3_length: 17
cdr3_aa: CASSQEASGRATDTQYF

clone_size: .
j_call: TRBJ1-1
v_call: TRBV14
cdr3_length: 13
cdr3_aa: CASSSQRDTEAFF

clone_size: .
j_call: TRBJ2-5
v_call: TRBV27
cdr3_length: 17
cdr3_aa: CASSPLRGRANQETQYF

clone_size: .
j_call: TRBJ1-4
v_call: TRBV7-6
cdr3_length: 14
cdr3_aa: CASSQGQNNEKLFF

clone_size: .
j_call: TRBJ2-7
v_call: TRBV5-6
cdr3_length: 14
cdr3_aa: CASTDSGQPYEQYF

clone_size: .
j_call: TRBJ2-7
v_call: TRBV19
cdr3_length: 15
cdr3_aa: CASSTTGTSGTTPYF

clone_size: .
j_call: TRBJ1-1
v_call: TRBV19
cdr3_length: 14
cdr3_aa: CASRQGFRDTEAFF

clone_size: .
j_call: TRBJ2-2
v_call: TRBV2
cdr3_length: 16
cdr3_aa: CASSELTLRNTGELFF

clone_size: .
j_call: TRBJ1-1
v_call: TRBV5-5
cdr3_length: 15
cdr3_aa: CASSLNMGAHTEAFF

clone_size: .
j_call: TRBJ1-2
v_call: TRBV28
cdr3_length: 14
cdr3_aa: CATQSGTVNYGYTF

clone_size: .
j_call: TRBJ1-2
v_call: TRBV4-1
cdr3_length: 11
cdr3_aa: CASSLSLGYTF

clone_size: .
j_call: TRBJ1-1
v_call: TRBV5-5
cdr3_length: 15
cdr3_aa: CASRRVPGSNTEAFF

clone_size: .
j_call: TRBJ1-2
v_call: TRBV7-2
cdr3_length: 15
cdr3_aa: CASSIRQAANYGYTF

clone_size: .
j_call: TRBJ2-1
v_call: TRBV6-1
cdr3_length: 13
cdr3_aa: CASRQRGGNEQFF

clone_size: .
j_call: TRBJ1-5
v_call: TRBV30
cdr3_length: 13
cdr3_aa: CAWGQGDDQPQHF

clone_size: .
j_call: TRBJ2-1
v_call: TRBV28
cdr3_length: 17
cdr3_aa: CASGILHQGVPVNEQFF

clone_size: .
j_call: TRBJ1-1
v_call: TRBV28
cdr3_length: 13
cdr3_aa: CASSLLRQGSAFF

clone_size: .
j_call: TRBJ1-2
v_call: TRBV4-1
cdr3_length: 16
cdr3_aa: CASSQGTGAARSGYTF

clone_size: .
j_call: TRBJ2-3
v_call: TRBV4-1
cdr3_length: 15
cdr3_aa: CASSQEGTGADTQYF

clone_size: .
j_call: TRBJ2-7
v_call: TRBV5-1
cdr3_length: 12
cdr3_aa: CASSFQGYEQYF

clone_size: .
j_call: TRBJ2-7
v_call: TRBV6-6
cdr3_length: 13
cdr3_aa: CASSNDRTYEQYF

clone_size: .
j_call: TRBJ1-3
v_call: TRBV19
cdr3_length: 14
cdr3_aa: CATAGQGVGNTIYF

clone_size: .
j_call: TRBJ2-1
v_call: TRBV18
cdr3_length: 15
cdr3_aa: CASSPSSGSYNEQFF

clone_size: once
j_call: TRBJ2-3
v_call: TRBV11-3
cdr3_length: 15
cdr3_aa: CASSFEGGTRDTQYF

clone_size: .
j_call: TRBJ1-1
v_call: TRBV28
cdr3_length: 14
cdr3_aa: CASSLGRVWAEAFF

clone_size: few
j_call: TRBJ1-2
v_call: TRBV5-6
cdr3_length: 15
cdr3_aa: CASSSAGQGARSYTF

clone_size: once
j_call: TRBJ2-1
v_call: TRBV15
cdr3_length: 15
cdr3_aa: CATSRDKGVYNEQFF

clone_size: .
j_call: TRBJ1-4
v_call: TRBV5-1
cdr3_length: 16
cdr3_aa: CASSLSRGGSDEKLFF

clone_size: .
j_call: TRBJ1-4
v_call: TRBV11-3
cdr3_length: 15
cdr3_aa: CASSRGGQGGEKLFF

clone_size: .
j_call: TRBJ1-4
v_call: TRBV10-2
cdr3_length: 16
cdr3_aa: CASSESETGHNEKLFF

clone_size: .
j_call: TRBJ2-7
v_call: TRBV7-9
cdr3_length: 14
cdr3_aa: CASSESGRPYEQYF

clone_size: .
j_call: TRBJ2-3
v_call: TRBV7-9
cdr3_length: 14
cdr3_aa: CASSLDQNTDTQYF

clone_size: few
j_call: TRBJ1-3
v_call: TRBV9
cdr3_length: 13
cdr3_aa: CASSVAGGNTIYF

clone_size: .
j_call: TRBJ1-2
v_call: TRBV5-1
cdr3_length: 14
cdr3_aa: CASSSETGNYGYTF

clone_size: .
j_call: TRBJ2-5
v_call: TRBV11-2
cdr3_length: 13
cdr3_aa: CASSLERLETQYF

clone_size: .
j_call: TRBJ1-4
v_call: TRBV29-1
cdr3_length: 13
cdr3_aa: CSGTSATNEKLFF

clone_size: .
j_call: TRBJ2-2
v_call: TRBV9
cdr3_length: 17
cdr3_aa: CASSAHTSGRGIGELFF